This T cell receptor beta chain emerged from a study of blood T cell repertoires in COVID-19. Study-level background: Samples of COVID-19 (acute and convalescent) were obtained from the United States, Italy and Spain.

The germline V gene has CDR1 KGHDR and CDR2 SFDVKD. The V gene end was trimmed by 7 bases and the J gene end by 6 bases; junction bases not matched to a gene: 18. The CDR3 spans 18 residues. In the authors' methods: By means of reference gene primer amplification, nucleated cell counts were estimated. The method was immunoSEQ multiplex PCR; TCRdb's version includes in-frame clones alone and lacks a portion of them. The V and J calls and clone size were taken over from that table, and D and trimming were inferred from the DNA. The sample gives 200,000 or so clones, 75% to 90% of which show up once; over 9.5% is in the top ten.

The clonotype comes from a human donor with active or convalescent COVID-19. The donor label of this sample is uncertain. The chain employs TRBV24-1 and TRBJ2-2, with 8 bases identical to TRBD2. Input material: peripheral blood. CDR3 DNA sequence: TGTGCCACCAGCTTACTAGTCGCGGGGCGGGGGGCGGCCGGGGAGCTGTTTTTT. It encodes CATSLLVAGRGAAGELFF.